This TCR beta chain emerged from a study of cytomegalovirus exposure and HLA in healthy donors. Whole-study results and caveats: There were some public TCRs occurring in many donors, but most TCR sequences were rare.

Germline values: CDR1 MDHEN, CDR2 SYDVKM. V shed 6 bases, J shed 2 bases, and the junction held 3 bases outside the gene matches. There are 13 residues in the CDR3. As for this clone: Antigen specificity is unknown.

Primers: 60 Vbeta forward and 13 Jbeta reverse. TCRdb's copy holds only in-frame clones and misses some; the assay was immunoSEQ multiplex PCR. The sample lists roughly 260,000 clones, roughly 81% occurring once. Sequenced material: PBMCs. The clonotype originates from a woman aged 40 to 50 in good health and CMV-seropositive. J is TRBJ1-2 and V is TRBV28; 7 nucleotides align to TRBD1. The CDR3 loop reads CASRMGQNYGYTF. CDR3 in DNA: TGTGCCAGCAGGATGGGACAGAACTATGGCTACACCTTC.